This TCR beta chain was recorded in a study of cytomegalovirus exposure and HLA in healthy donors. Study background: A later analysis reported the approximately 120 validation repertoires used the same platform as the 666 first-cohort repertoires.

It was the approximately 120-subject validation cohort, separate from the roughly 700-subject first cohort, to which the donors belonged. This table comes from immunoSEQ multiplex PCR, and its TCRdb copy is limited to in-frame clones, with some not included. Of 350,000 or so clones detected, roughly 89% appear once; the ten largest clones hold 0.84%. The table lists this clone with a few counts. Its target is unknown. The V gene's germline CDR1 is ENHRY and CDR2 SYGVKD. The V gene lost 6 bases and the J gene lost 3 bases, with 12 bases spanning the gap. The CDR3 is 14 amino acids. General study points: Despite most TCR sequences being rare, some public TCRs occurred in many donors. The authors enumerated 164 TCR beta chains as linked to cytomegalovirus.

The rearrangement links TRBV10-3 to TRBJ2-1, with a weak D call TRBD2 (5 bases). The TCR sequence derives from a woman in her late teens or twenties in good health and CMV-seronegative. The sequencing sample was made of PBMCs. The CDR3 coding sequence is TGTGCCATCAGCGGTCCGGGAATCTACAATGAGCAGTTCTTC. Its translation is CAISGPGIYNEQFF.